A selection of T cell receptor beta chains follows, all from one sample in a study of cytomegalovirus exposure and HLA in healthy donors. Profiling relied on immunoSEQ multiplex PCR, and the TCRdb table lists in-frame clones only, not all of them. This sample has approximately 100,000 clones, with 77% found just once. Sequenced sample: PBMCs. The receptors derive from a man aged 35-49 years in good health and CMV-seropositive. Both conserved end residues are part of each CDR3. Fields, in order: V gene, CDR3 length, D gene, clone size, J gene, CDR3 DNA, CDR3 protein. A D gene is named only where the DNA matches it firmly. Expanded clones get a size class; other rows say once, few or many, or leave the size out.

v_gene: TRBV4-2; len: 17; d_gene: TRBD2; abundance: NA; j_gene: TRBJ2-7; CDR3nt: TGTGCCAGCAGCCAAGATGTGGGGACTAGCCGGGTCGGCGAGCAGTACTTC; CDR3aa: CASSQDVGTSRVGEQYF
v_gene: TRBV29-1; len: 15; d_gene: TRBD1; abundance: NA; j_gene: TRBJ2-1; CDR3nt: TGCAGCGCCCGGGACAGGCTTAGCTCCTACAATGAGCAGTTCTTC; CDR3aa: CSARDRLSSYNEQFF
v_gene: TRBV4-1; len: 14; d_gene: TRBD1; abundance: NA; j_gene: TRBJ1-2; CDR3nt: TGCGCCAGCAGCCCGGACAGGGGGCCTTCTGGCTACACCTTC; CDR3aa: CASSPDRGPSGYTF
v_gene: TRBV14; len: 13; d_gene: NA; abundance: NA; j_gene: TRBJ1-6; CDR3nt: TGTGCCAGCAGCCAAGTCTTTAGTTCACCCCTCCACTTT; CDR3aa: CASSQVFSSPLHF
v_gene: TRBV5-6; len: 16; d_gene: TRBD1; abundance: NA; j_gene: TRBJ1-1; CDR3nt: TGTGCCAGCAGCTTATTGGAAGGGGGCTGGAACACTGAAGCTTTCTTT; CDR3aa: CASSLLEGGWNTEAFF
v_gene: TRBV28; len: 15; d_gene: NA; abundance: NA; j_gene: TRBJ1-1; CDR3nt: TGTGCCAGCAGCTTAGGGGGAACGGGGGACACTGAAGCTTTCTTT; CDR3aa: CASSLGGTGDTEAFF
v_gene: TRBV29-1; len: 14; d_gene: NA; abundance: NA; j_gene: TRBJ2-2; CDR3nt: TGCAGCGTTGAGCTGACAGCTAACACCGGGGAGCTGTTTTTT; CDR3aa: CSVELTANTGELFF
v_gene: TRBV6-1; len: 14; d_gene: NA; abundance: NA; j_gene: TRBJ1-3; CDR3nt: TGTGCCAGCAGTGTGGGCACTTGGGGCGACACCATATATTTT; CDR3aa: CASSVGTWGDTIYF
v_gene: TRBV7-9; len: 15; d_gene: NA; abundance: NA; j_gene: TRBJ2-7; CDR3nt: TGTTCCAGCAGCTTAGAGGGGTTTCGCGCCTACGAGCAGTACTTC; CDR3aa: CSSSLEGFRAYEQYF
v_gene: TRBV6-1; len: 13; d_gene: NA; abundance: NA; j_gene: TRBJ2-5; CDR3nt: TGTGCCAGCAGTGACCTAGGAGGAGAGACCCAGTACTTC; CDR3aa: CASSDLGGETQYF
v_gene: TRBV15; len: 15; d_gene: NA; abundance: NA; j_gene: TRBJ2-3; CDR3nt: TGTGCCACCAGCAGGCCCCCAGGGGTAACAGATACGCAGTATTTT; CDR3aa: CATSRPPGVTDTQYF
v_gene: TRBV19; len: 14; d_gene: TRBD2; abundance: NA; j_gene: TRBJ2-3; CDR3nt: TGTGCCAGTAGTATGCGGACTAGCGGGGATACGCAGTATTTT; CDR3aa: CASSMRTSGDTQYF
v_gene: TRBV28; len: 13; d_gene: TRBD1; abundance: NA; j_gene: TRBJ2-5; CDR3nt: TGTGCCAGCAGACAGGGGTCGGAAGAGACCCAGTACTTC; CDR3aa: CASRQGSEETQYF
v_gene: TRBV9; len: 15; d_gene: TRBD1; abundance: NA; j_gene: TRBJ1-4; CDR3nt: TGTGCCAGCAGCCCAAGGACAGGGCGAGAAGAAAAACTGTTTTTT; CDR3aa: CASSPRTGREEKLFF
v_gene: TRBV28; len: 16; d_gene: TRBD2; abundance: NA; j_gene: TRBJ2-3; CDR3nt: TGTGCCAGCAGTTTCCCCCTAGCGGGGGGCACAGATACGCAGTATTTT; CDR3aa: CASSFPLAGGTDTQYF
v_gene: TRBV28; len: 14; d_gene: NA; abundance: NA; j_gene: TRBJ1-1; CDR3nt: TGTGCCAGCAGCCGTTGGAGGGGAAACACTGAAGCTTTCTTT; CDR3aa: CASSRWRGNTEAFF
v_gene: TRBV19; len: 16; d_gene: NA; abundance: NA; j_gene: TRBJ2-6; CDR3nt: TGTGCCAGTAGTATAGATACATCGGGTGGGGCCAACGTCCTGACTTTC; CDR3aa: CASSIDTSGGANVLTF
v_gene: TRBV7-9; len: 17; d_gene: NA; abundance: NA; j_gene: TRBJ2-1; CDR3nt: TGTGCCAGCAGCTTAGGTGTAACAGCTTCCTCCTACAATGAGCAGTTCTTC; CDR3aa: CASSLGVTASSYNEQFF
v_gene: TRBV5-1; len: 15; d_gene: NA; abundance: once; j_gene: TRBJ1-5; CDR3nt: TGCGCCAGCAGCTTGGACGGGGTAAGCAATCAGCCCCAGCATTTT; CDR3aa: CASSLDGVSNQPQHF
v_gene: TRBV6-5; len: 11; d_gene: TRBD1; abundance: NA; j_gene: TRBJ2-7; CDR3nt: TGTGCCAGCAGTTCAGGGGGCGAGCAGTACTTC; CDR3aa: CASSSGGEQYF
v_gene: TRBV5-5; len: 16; d_gene: NA; abundance: NA; j_gene: TRBJ1-1; CDR3nt: TGTGCCAGCAGCTTGGATGAGGGAGGGGGGGCCAGTGAAGCTTTCTTT; CDR3aa: CASSLDEGGGASEAFF
v_gene: TRBV7-3; len: 13; d_gene: TRBD1; abundance: few; j_gene: TRBJ2-7; CDR3nt: TGTGCCAGCAGCTCCGGGACAGGGAGCGAGCAGTACTTC; CDR3aa: CASSSGTGSEQYF
v_gene: TRBV18; len: 15; d_gene: TRBD1; abundance: NA; j_gene: TRBJ1-6; CDR3nt: TGTGCCAGCTCCGGGACAGGGTTTTGGAATTCACCCCTCCACTTT; CDR3aa: CASSGTGFWNSPLHF
v_gene: TRBV7-3; len: 18; d_gene: NA; abundance: NA; j_gene: TRBJ1-6; CDR3nt: TGTGCCAGCAGCTTAAAACCGCCGGGGAGCTCCTATAATTCACCCCTCCACTTT; CDR3aa: CASSLKPPGSSYNSPLHF
v_gene: TRBV19; len: 13; d_gene: NA; abundance: NA; j_gene: TRBJ1-2; CDR3nt: TGTGCCACCTACCCCCCGCCCAACTATGGCTACACCTTC; CDR3aa: CATYPPPNYGYTF
v_gene: TRBV9; len: 13; d_gene: NA; abundance: NA; j_gene: TRBJ2-7; CDR3nt: TGTGCCAGCAGCCCCGGGATAAGCTACGAGCAGTACTTC; CDR3aa: CASSPGISYEQYF
v_gene: TRBV9; len: 13; d_gene: NA; abundance: once; j_gene: TRBJ1-3; CDR3nt: TGTGCCAGCAGCCCAGACGGGGGTCACACCATATATTTT; CDR3aa: CASSPDGGHTIYF
v_gene: TRBV7-3; len: 16; d_gene: TRBD2; abundance: few; j_gene: TRBJ2-1; CDR3nt: TGTGCCAGCAGCTTAATGCTTGCGGGGGTAAACAATGAGCAGTTCTTC; CDR3aa: CASSLMLAGVNNEQFF
v_gene: TRBV11-2; len: 13; d_gene: NA; abundance: NA; j_gene: TRBJ1-2; CDR3nt: TGTGCCAGCAGCCGCGACACGTTCTATGGCTACACCTTC; CDR3aa: CASSRDTFYGYTF
v_gene: TRBV7-9; len: 14; d_gene: TRBD1; abundance: NA; j_gene: TRBJ1-1; CDR3nt: TGTGCCAGCGAGGACAGGGGGCTTAACACTGAAGCTTTCTTT; CDR3aa: CASEDRGLNTEAFF
v_gene: TRBV18; len: 13; d_gene: NA; abundance: once; j_gene: TRBJ1-2; CDR3nt: TGTGCCAGCTCAGCTGACAGGAATTATGGCTACACCTTC; CDR3aa: CASSADRNYGYTF
v_gene: TRBV10-3; len: 16; d_gene: TRBD2; abundance: NA; j_gene: TRBJ2-3; CDR3nt: TGTGCCATCAGTGAAGGGCGGGGGACTAGCACAGATACGCAGTATTTT; CDR3aa: CAISEGRGTSTDTQYF
v_gene: TRBV6-5; len: 14; d_gene: TRBD2; abundance: NA; j_gene: TRBJ2-2; CDR3nt: TGTGCCAGCGAGGGACTAGCGGGGACCGGGGAGCTGTTTTTT; CDR3aa: CASEGLAGTGELFF
v_gene: TRBV7-2; len: 16; d_gene: NA; abundance: NA; j_gene: TRBJ1-3; CDR3nt: TGTGCCAGCAGCTTAGGGCCAGCGTTTTCTGGAAACACCATATATTTT; CDR3aa: CASSLGPAFSGNTIYF
v_gene: TRBV28; len: 13; d_gene: NA; abundance: NA; j_gene: TRBJ2-7; CDR3nt: TGTGCCAGCAGTTTTCCGCGCGCGTGGGAGCAGTACTTC; CDR3aa: CASSFPRAWEQYF